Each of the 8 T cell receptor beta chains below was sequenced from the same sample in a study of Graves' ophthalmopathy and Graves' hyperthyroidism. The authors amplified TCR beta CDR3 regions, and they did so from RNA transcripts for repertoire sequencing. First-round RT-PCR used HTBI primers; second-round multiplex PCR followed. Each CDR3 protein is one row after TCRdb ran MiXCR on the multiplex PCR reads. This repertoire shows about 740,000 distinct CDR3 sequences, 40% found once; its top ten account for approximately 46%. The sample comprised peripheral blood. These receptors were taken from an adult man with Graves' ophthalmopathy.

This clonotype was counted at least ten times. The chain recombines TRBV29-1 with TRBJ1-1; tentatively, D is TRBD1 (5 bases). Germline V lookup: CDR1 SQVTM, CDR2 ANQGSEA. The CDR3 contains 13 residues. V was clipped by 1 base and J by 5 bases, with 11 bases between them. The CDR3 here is CSVEVGGETEAFF. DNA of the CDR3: TGCAGCGTTGAAGTGGGGGGTGAAACTGAAGCTTTCTTT.

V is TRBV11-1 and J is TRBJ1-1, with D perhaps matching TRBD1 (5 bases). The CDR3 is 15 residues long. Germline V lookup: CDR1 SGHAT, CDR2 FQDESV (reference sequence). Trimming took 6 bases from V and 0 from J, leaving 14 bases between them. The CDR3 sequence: CASSADRGVNTEAFF. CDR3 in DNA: TGTGCCAGCAGTGCTGACAGAGGGGTGAACACTGAAGCTTTCTTT.

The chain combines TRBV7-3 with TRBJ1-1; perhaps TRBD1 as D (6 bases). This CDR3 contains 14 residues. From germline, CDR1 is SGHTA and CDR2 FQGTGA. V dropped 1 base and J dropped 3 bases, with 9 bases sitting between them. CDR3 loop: CASSLKPGDTEAFF. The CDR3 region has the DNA TGTGCCAGCAGCTTAAAGCCAGGGGACACTGAAGCTTTCTTT.

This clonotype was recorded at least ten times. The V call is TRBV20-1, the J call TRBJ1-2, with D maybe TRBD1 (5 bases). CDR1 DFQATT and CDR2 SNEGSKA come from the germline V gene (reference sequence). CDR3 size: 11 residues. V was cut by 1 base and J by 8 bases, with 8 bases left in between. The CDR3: CSARGGVGYTF. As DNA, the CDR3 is TGCAGTGCTAGAGGAGGGGTGGGCTACACCTTC.

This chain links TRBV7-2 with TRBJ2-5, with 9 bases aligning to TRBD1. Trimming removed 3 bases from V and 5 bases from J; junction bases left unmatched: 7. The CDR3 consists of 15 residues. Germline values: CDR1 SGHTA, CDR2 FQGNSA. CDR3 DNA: TGTGCCAGCAGCTTCTACAGGGGGCCTGGTGAGACCCAGTACTTC. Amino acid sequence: CASSFYRGPGETQYF.

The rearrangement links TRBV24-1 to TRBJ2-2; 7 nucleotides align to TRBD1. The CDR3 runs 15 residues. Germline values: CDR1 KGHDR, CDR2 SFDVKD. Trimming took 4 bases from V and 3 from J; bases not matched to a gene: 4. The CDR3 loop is CATSDRTGDTGELFF. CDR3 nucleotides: TGTGCCACCAGTGACCGAACAGGGGACACCGGGGAGCTGTTTTTT.

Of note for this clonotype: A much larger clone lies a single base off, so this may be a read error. The CDR3 sequence is CASSLGAVGGDTIYF. In nucleotides, the CDR3 is TGTGCCAGCAGCCTCGGGGCGGTGGGAGGAGACACCATATATTTT. This chain joins TRBV7-8 and TRBJ1-3; D is perhaps TRBD1 (5 bases). The CDR3 spans 15 residues. Germline V gives CDR1 SGHVS, CDR2 FQNEAQ. Trimming shortened V by 5 bases and J by 8 bases, and 19 bases separated the two germline ends.

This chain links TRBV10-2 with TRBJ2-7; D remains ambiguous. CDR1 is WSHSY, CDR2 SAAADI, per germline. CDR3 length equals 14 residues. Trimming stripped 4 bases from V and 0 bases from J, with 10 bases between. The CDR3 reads CASSVSWSSYEQYF. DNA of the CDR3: TGCGCCAGCAGTGTTAGCTGGAGCTCCTACGAGCAGTACTTC.